This TCR beta chain was observed in a study of T cell responses to AZD1222 COVID-19 vaccine. The study's findings and limits: Following two doses of AZD1222, Spike-specific TCR breadth and depth rose. White British donors predominated, females outnumbered males, and clonal diversity was possibly underestimated.

Concerning this clone: Its antigen is as yet unknown.

Libraries were prepared by immunoSEQ multiplex PCR; TCRdb keeps only in-frame clonotypes and omits some of them. The table shows roughly 97,000 clones, with 75% to 90% occurring only once. CDR1 and CDR2 (germline): SGHTA, FQGNSA. V gave up 7 bases and J gave up 0 bases; unmatched junction bases: 7. This CDR3 is 17 amino acids long. This chain links TRBV7-2 with TRBJ2-3; TRBD2 aligns across 13 bases. The source of this sequence is an adult in good health. The sequencing used peripheral blood, collected on day 0 of AZD1222 vaccination. Written as DNA, the CDR3 is TGTGCCAGCAAAAGACTAGCGGGAGGCCCTAGCACAGATACGCAGTATTTT. Translation: CASKRLAGGPSTDTQYF.